This T cell receptor beta chain is drawn from a study of technical replicates of blood from several donors. Generated by immunoSEQ multiplex PCR, the TCRdb table keeps only in-frame clones and is missing some. This sample has about 73,000 clones; roughly 93% occur once, and the top ten carry 0.25% to 0.3%. The specimen was T cells isolated from PBMCs. The sequence derives from a human donor in good health.

The chain's CDR3 is CASSLDGTAPKIYEQYF. DNA of the CDR3: TGTGCCAGCAGCTTAGATGGGACAGCACCAAAAATCTACGAGCAGTACTTC. This chain links TRBV11-2 with TRBJ2-7; TRBD1 aligns across 7 bases. J gave up 3 bases and V 0 bases, and 11 bases lay outside the gene matches. Germline V gives CDR1 SGHAT, CDR2 FQNNGV. The CDR3 length is 17 residues.